A selection of T cell receptor beta chains follows, all from one sample in a study of blood T cell repertoires in COVID-19. TCRdb keeps only in-frame clones here, not all; method: immunoSEQ multiplex PCR. The sample contains approximately 260,000 clones, approximately 89% of which appear only once. The sample was PBMCs or T cells enriched from blood (not recorded which). The receptor source for this set is a woman aged 55-69 years who had recovered from COVID-19. Both conserved end residues are part of each CDR3. D genes are given only for firm matches. Clone size is given for some rows only: seen once, a few or many times, or a class if the clone is expanded.

d_call	v_call	clone_size	j_call	cdr3_aa	cdr3_nt
.	TRBV29-1	few	TRBJ1-1	CSVTETGNTEAFF	TGCAGCGTTACAGAGACAGGGAACACTGAAGCTTTCTTT
.	TRBV5-5	.	TRBJ1-2	CASSLEGTGGYTF	TGTGCCAGCAGCTTGGAAGGTACGGGTGGCTACACCTTC
TRBD1	TRBV27	few	TRBJ1-5	CASSLRGRGQPQHF	TGTGCCAGCAGTTTAAGGGGGCGCGGGCAGCCCCAGCATTTT
TRBD1	TRBV25-1	.	TRBJ2-1	CASSVRQGAYNEQFF	TGTGCCAGCAGTGTTCGACAGGGGGCGTACAATGAGCAGTTCTTC
.	TRBV5-1	.	TRBJ1-3	CASSLGQGSGSGNTIYF	TGCGCCAGCAGCCTCGGCCAGGGCTCGGGCTCTGGAAACACCATATATTTT
TRBD1	TRBV5-1	.	TRBJ2-1	CASSLIGQGEPEQFF	TGCGCCAGCAGCTTGATCGGACAGGGCGAACCTGAGCAGTTCTTC
.	TRBV30	.	TRBJ1-6	CAWTPGGALHF	TGTGCCTGGACCCCGGGGGGAGCCCTCCACTTT
.	TRBV28	.	TRBJ2-3	CASTRGSTDTQYF	TGTGCCAGCACGAGGGGGAGCACAGATACGCAGTATTTT
.	TRBV4-1	.	TRBJ2-1	CASSQEVLGAAKYNEQFF	TGCGCCAGCAGCCAAGAGGTTTTGGGGGCTGCTAAATACAATGAGCAGTTCTTC
TRBD1	TRBV3-1/TRBV3-2	.	TRBJ1-6	CASSHRDRGLSLHF	TGTGCCAGCAGCCACCGGGACAGGGGTTTATCCCTCCACTTT
TRBD1	TRBV7-8	.	TRBJ1-4	CASRLTGAHNEKLFF	TGTGCCAGCAGACTCACAGGGGCCCACAATGAAAAACTGTTTTTT
TRBD1	TRBV6-5	.	TRBJ1-2	CASNIQGDYGYTF	TGTGCCAGCAATATACAGGGGGACTATGGCTACACCTTC
.	TRBV6-1	.	TRBJ1-4	CASSEETVATNEKLFF	TGTGCCAGCAGTGAAGAGACAGTTGCAACTAATGAAAAACTGTTTTTT
TRBD2	TRBV18	.	TRBJ2-7	CASSPLGGSPYEQYF	TGTGCCAGCTCACCACTGGGCGGGAGCCCCTACGAGCAGTACTTC
.	TRBV23-1	.	TRBJ2-7	CASSQSEAGVFYEQYF	TGCGCCAGCAGTCAATCTGAGGCAGGGGTTTTCTACGAGCAGTACTTC
TRBD2	TRBV28	.	TRBJ2-7	CASRPGGSDEQYF	TGTGCCAGCAGGCCGGGCGGGAGCGACGAGCAGTACTTC
TRBD2	TRBV7-3	.	TRBJ2-1	CASSKLAGGNNEQFF	TGTGCCAGCAGCAAACTAGCGGGGGGGAACAATGAGCAGTTCTTC
TRBD2	TRBV3-1/TRBV3-2	.	TRBJ2-7	CASSPFLAGGYEQYF	TGTGCCAGCAGCCCGTTTTTAGCGGGAGGCTACGAGCAGTACTTC
TRBD1	TRBV9	.	TRBJ1-6	CASNIQGAGSPLHF	TGTGCCAGCAACATACAGGGGGCTGGATCACCCCTCCACTTT
.	TRBV28	.	TRBJ1-5	CATGGLNQPQHF	TGTGCCACCGGGGGACTAAATCAGCCCCAGCATTTT
.	TRBV7-9	.	TRBJ1-5	CASSSEGVPQHF	TGTGCCAGCAGCTCCGAAGGGGTGCCCCAGCATTTT
.	TRBV18	once	TRBJ1-1	CASSRAGTEAFF	TGTGCCAGCTCACGAGCCGGGACTGAAGCTTTCTTT
.	TRBV29-1	.	TRBJ1-2	CSAGTQNYGYTF	TGCAGCGCCGGGACACAAAACTATGGCTACACCTTC
.	TRBV7-3	.	TRBJ1-6	CASSLLPRGRSPLHF	TGTGCCAGCAGCTTATTACCCAGGGGCCGATCACCCCTCCACTTT
.	TRBV10-2	.	TRBJ2-3	CASRNRSSSDTQYF	TGCGCCAGCAGGAATCGGAGTAGTTCAGATACGCAGTATTTT
.	TRBV6-5	once	TRBJ1-6	CASSYSPLGGGSPLHF	TGTGCCAGCAGTTACTCCCCCTTGGGGGGGGGTTCACCCCTCCACTTT
.	TRBV6-2/TRBV6-3	.	TRBJ1-1	CASNPTARNTEAFF	TGTGCCAGCAACCCGACAGCCAGGAACACTGAAGCTTTCTTT
TRBD2	TRBV3-1/TRBV3-2	.	TRBJ2-5	CASSQYPGLGETQYF	TGTGCCAGCAGCCAATATCCCGGACTAGGAGAGACCCAGTACTTC
TRBD2	TRBV27	.	TRBJ2-5	CASRGSEAGLRRETQYF	TGTGCCAGCAGAGGGAGTGAAGCGGGGCTAAGGAGAGAGACCCAGTACTTC